These T cell receptor beta chains were read from a single sample in a study of CD8+ T cells in alopecia areata. Generated by immunoSEQ multiplex PCR, the TCRdb table keeps only in-frame clones and is missing some. The sample lists 45,000 to 70,000 clones, around 96% occurring once. The sample was CD8+ T cells sorted from blood, taken at week 0. Source of these receptors: a human donor with alopecia areata. Both conserved end residues are part of each CDR3. D genes are given only for firm matches. Size is omitted from some rows. Given values are once, few, many or a class for expanded clones.

once	TRBV6-1	-	TRBJ2-7	13	TGTGCCAGCAGTGAAGCGTGGGACTACGAGCAGTACTTC	CASSEAWDYEQYF
-	TRBV7-6	-	TRBJ1-1	13	TGTGCCAGCAGCGAGGAGGGGATTACTGAAGCTTTCTTT	CASSEEGITEAFF
-	TRBV6-6	-	TRBJ2-1	15	TGTGCCAGCAGTTACTCGATTGGGGGTCGCAATGAGCAGTTCTTC	CASSYSIGGRNEQFF
-	TRBV5-1	TRBD2	TRBJ2-5	15	TGCGCCAGCAGGAGGACTAGCGGGGTTAAAGAGACCCAGTACTTC	CASRRTSGVKETQYF
-	TRBV5-1	TRBD1	TRBJ1-1	17	TGCGCCAGCAGCTCTGGCCGGGACAGTATCCTGAACACTGAAGCTTTCTTT	CASSSGRDSILNTEAFF
-	TRBV15	-	TRBJ2-1	15	TGTGCCACCAGCAGAGATAGGGGGGTGGCCAATGAGCAGTTCTTC	CATSRDRGVANEQFF
-	TRBV27	-	TRBJ1-1	14	TGTGCCAGCAGATTGTTTTCGTGGAACACTGAAGCTTTCTTT	CASRLFSWNTEAFF
few	TRBV7-9	-	TRBJ1-5	12	TGTGCCAGCAGCTTTCCCCAGGGTCCCCAGCATTTT	CASSFPQGPQHF
-	TRBV30	-	TRBJ2-3	12	TGTGCCTGGGACAGTATCACAGATACGCAGTATTTT	CAWDSITDTQYF
-	TRBV4-2	-	TRBJ2-2	13	TGTGCCAGCAGCCTGTCGAACACCGGGGAGCTGTTTTTT	CASSLSNTGELFF
-	TRBV10-3	-	TRBJ1-5	15	TGTGCCATCAGTGAGTCCGGGCGGACCAATCAGCCCCAGCATTTT	CAISESGRTNQPQHF
-	TRBV9	TRBD1	TRBJ2-7	16	TGTGCCAGCAGCCACCGACGCGGGACAGGGCGCGACGAGCAGTACTTC	CASSHRRGTGRDEQYF
-	TRBV19	-	TRBJ1-5	13	TGTGCCAGTAGTATGAGGCTTTATCAGCCCCAGCATTTT	CASSMRLYQPQHF
-	TRBV11-2	-	TRBJ2-1	13	TGTGCCAGCAGCCCCCCAGGGAGGCAAGAGCAGTTCTTC	CASSPPGRQEQFF
-	TRBV9	-	TRBJ2-3	21	TGTGCCAGCAGCGGAGCCCCTCAGGGGGGGGCCTTTCCTCCTAGCACAGATACGCAGTATTTT	CASSGAPQGGAFPPSTDTQYF
-	TRBV7-6	-	TRBJ2-5	15	TGTGCCAGCAGCCCCTACTTCGGGTTCCAAGAGACCCAGTACTTC	CASSPYFGFQETQYF
-	TRBV2	-	TRBJ2-7	12	TGTGCCAGCAGGACAGGCTCCTACGAGCAGTACTTC	CASRTGSYEQYF
-	TRBV11-1	-	TRBJ2-5	16	TGTGCCAGCAGCTTCCTTGGCGGGGACGTGACGGAGACCCAGTACTTC	CASSFLGGDVTETQYF
-	TRBV18	-	TRBJ2-7	14	TGTGCCAGCTCACCAAGGACTCGAAACTACGAGCAGTACTTC	CASSPRTRNYEQYF
-	TRBV25-1	-	TRBJ1-2	10	TGTGCCAGCTGGGGGGGAAACTACACCTTC	CASWGGNYTF
-	TRBV5-4	-	TRBJ2-5	13	TGTGCCAGCAGAGGTCAGACTCAAGAGACCCAGTACTTC	CASRGQTQETQYF
-	TRBV7-9	-	TRBJ2-7	14	TGTGCCAGCAGCGCCCTGGGGGGGGCCACTGAGCAGTACTTC	CASSALGGATEQYF
-	TRBV15	-	TRBJ2-2	13	TGTGCCACCAGCCCGCCGAACACATGGGAGCTGTTTTTT	CATSPPNTWELFF
-	TRBV29-1	TRBD1	TRBJ2-1	13	TGCAGCGTTGCAGGGGGTTCCTACAATGAGCAGTTCTTC	CSVAGGSYNEQFF
-	TRBV7-9	TRBD1	TRBJ2-2	14	TGTGCCAGCAGCTCCTGGGACAGCACCGGGGAGCTGTTTTTT	CASSSWDSTGELFF
-	TRBV19	TRBD1	TRBJ1-4	15	TGTGCCAGTAGTCCGATGGACAGGGTTAATGAAAAACTGTTTTTT	CASSPMDRVNEKLFF
-	TRBV6-6	TRBD1	TRBJ1-1	11	TGTGCCAGGACAGGGGGCACTGAAGCTTTCTTT	CARTGGTEAFF
-	TRBV5-4	-	TRBJ2-3	16	TGTGCCAGCAGCCTGATGGACAGTTGGAGGACAGATACGCAGTATTTT	CASSLMDSWRTDTQYF
-	TRBV4-3	-	TRBJ2-7	13	TGCGCCAGCAGCCTGGACGGAGCCTACGAGCAGTACTTC	CASSLDGAYEQYF